This paragraph reports one TCR beta chain. The sample originates from a study of T cell changes during pregnancy in multiple sclerosis. Using immunoSEQ multiplex PCR, the repertoire was profiled, and TCRdb retains in-frame clones only, with some absent. In the table there are approximately 100,000 clones, over 85% of which are singletons. CDR3 length: 15 amino acids. CDR1 and CDR2 (germline): SGHRS, YFSETQ. Trimming pared 4 bases from V and 5 bases from J, leaving 15 bases between. The sample in question was peripheral blood, obtained in the second trimester of pregnancy. The TCR originated in a female donor with multiple sclerosis, enrolled in a pregnancy study. The chain employs TRBV5-1 and TRBJ2-2, with a possible D match to TRBD1 (6 bases). CDR3 sequence (DNA): TGCGCCAGCAGCAGGGACACCAAAGGGACCGGGGAGCTGTTTTTT. Encoded protein: CASSRDTKGTGELFF.